This TCR beta chain appears in the sequencing data of a study of cytomegalovirus exposure and HLA in healthy donors. Sequencing used immunoSEQ multiplex PCR; TCRdb keeps in-frame clones, though not all of them. The sample lists some 210,000 clones, around 78% occurring once. On this clone: Its antigen is undetermined.

Study-level points and caveats: Reportedly, cytomegalovirus status was diagnosed with high sensitivity and specificity. The study flagged approximately 180 TCR beta chains as cytomegalovirus-associated.

Germline V lookup: CDR1 GTSNPN, CDR2 SVGIG (reference sequence). The CDR3 covers 13 residues. V shed 5 bases, J shed 6 bases, and the junction held 9 bases outside the gene matches. The sequence was obtained from a woman in her late teens or twenties in good health and CMV-seronegative. Sequenced sample: PBMCs. The gene calls are TRBV30 and TRBJ1-1; 7 bases align to TRBD1. In nucleotides, the CDR3 is TGTGCCTGGCATATGACAGGGTTGGCTGAAGCTTTCTTT. Its protein product is CAWHMTGLAEAFF.